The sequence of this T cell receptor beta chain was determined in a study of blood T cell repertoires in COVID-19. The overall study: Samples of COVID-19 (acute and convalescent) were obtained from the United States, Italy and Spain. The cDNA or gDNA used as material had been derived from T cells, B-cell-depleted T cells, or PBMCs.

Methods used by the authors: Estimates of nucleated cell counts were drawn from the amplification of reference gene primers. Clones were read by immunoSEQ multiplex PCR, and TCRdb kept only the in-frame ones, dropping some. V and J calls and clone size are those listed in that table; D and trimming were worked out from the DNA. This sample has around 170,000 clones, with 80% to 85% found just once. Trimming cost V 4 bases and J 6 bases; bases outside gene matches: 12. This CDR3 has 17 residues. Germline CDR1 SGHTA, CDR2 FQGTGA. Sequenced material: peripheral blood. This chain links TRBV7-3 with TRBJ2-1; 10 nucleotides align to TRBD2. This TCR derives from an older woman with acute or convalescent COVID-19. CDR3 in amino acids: CASSSPVAGGRSNEQFF. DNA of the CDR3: TGTGCCAGCAGCTCCCCCGTAGCGGGGGGCCGTTCCAATGAGCAGTTCTTC.